These 30 T cell receptor beta chains were all obtained from the same sample, sequenced in a study of blood T cell repertoires in COVID-19. The method was immunoSEQ multiplex PCR; TCRdb's version includes in-frame clones alone and lacks a portion of them. The table lists around 240,000 clones, just under 90% of them singletons. Material for sequencing was PBMCs or T cells enriched from blood (not recorded which). The receptors were sampled from a man aged 50-60 years who had been exposed to COVID-19.

V gene TRBV6-2 or TRBV6-3 combines with J gene TRBJ1-6; D is ambiguous. The length of the CDR3 is 16 residues. The germline gives CDR1 MNHEY, CDR2 SVGEGT. Deletions cut 4 bases from V and 1 base from J, with 11 bases between. CDR3 sequence: CASSSRDRSYNSPLHF. DNA for the CDR3: TGTGCCAGCAGTTCACGGGATAGATCCTATAATTCACCCCTCCACTTT.

The chain joins TRBV6-5 to TRBJ1-2; D may be TRBD1 (5 bases). The CDR3 extends over 14 amino acids. Trimming took 5 bases from V and 5 from J, leaving 15 bases between them. Germline CDR1 is MNHEY and CDR2 is SVGAGI. DNA for the CDR3: TGTGCCAGCAGTCTATTGGGGCCGGTTTATGGCTACACCTTC. Protein: CASSLLGPVYGYTF.

V is TRBV18 and J is TRBJ2-7, with TRBD2 matching 7 bases. The CDR3 is 19 residues long. Germline loops: CDR1 KGHSH, CDR2 LQKENI. Trimming removed 4 bases from V and 2 bases from J; junction bases left unmatched: 20. This chain's CDR3 is CASSLVAGASPGFAYEQYF. DNA of the CDR3: TGTGCCAGCTCACTCGTCGCGGGAGCCTCCCCCGGGTTTGCCTACGAGCAGTACTTC.

The chain recombines TRBV2 with TRBJ1-6; D is perhaps TRBD1 (6 bases). Germline V gives CDR1 SNHLY, CDR2 FYNNEI. The V and J ends lost 7 bases and 7 bases respectively, with 17 bases between them. The CDR3 has 15 residues. CDR3 in amino acids: CASNPQGLQNSPLHF. The CDR3 nucleotides read TGTGCCAGCAATCCACAGGGTTTGCAAAATTCACCCCTCCACTTT.

The chain joins TRBV19 to TRBJ2-7; TRBD2 matches at 7 bases. Germline CDR1 and CDR2: LNHDA and SQIVND (reference sequence). CDR3 length equals 16 residues. After removal of 1 base from V and 0 bases from J, the junction contained 6 bases not matched to a gene. CDR3 nucleotide sequence: TGTGCCAGTAGTATAGTTGCGGGGGAGTTCTCCTACGAGCAGTACTTC. It translates to CASSIVAGEFSYEQYF.

This clone showed up just once. The genes are TRBV5-1 and TRBJ1-2; 11 bases align to TRBD1. Germline V CDR1 and CDR2: SGHRS, YFSETQ. This CDR3 region has 16 residues. Trimming took 5 bases from V and 4 from J; bases not matched to a gene: 10. The CDR3 loop reads CASSTGQGVGSYGYTF. CDR3 nucleotides: TGCGCCAGCAGTACGGGACAGGGGGTTGGTAGCTATGGCTACACCTTC. The variable domain in full, with the rest retrieved from reference TRBV5-1 and TRBJ1-2, is KAGVTQTPRYLIKTRGQQVTLSCSPISGHRSVSWYQQTPGQGLQFLFEYFSETQRNKGNFPGRFSGRQFSNSRSEMNVSTLELGDSALYLCASSTGQGVGSYGYTFGSGTRLTVV.

The CDR3 sequence is CASSARGLGNQPQHF. CDR3 DNA: TGTGCCAGCAGCGCCAGGGGGCTGGGCAATCAGCCCCAGCATTTT. V usage is TRBV2 and J usage is TRBJ1-5, with 8 bases that match TRBD1. V lost 6 bases and J lost 2; bases outside the gene matches: 6. Germline V CDR1 and CDR2: SNHLY, FYNNEI. The CDR3 loop spans 15 amino acids.

This clone was counted once. The chain is built from TRBV11-3 and TRBJ1-2, with D maybe TRBD1 (6 bases). The CDR3 has 14 residues. V lost 1 base, J lost 5 bases, and 11 bases lay in between. CDR1 is SGHNT and CDR2 is YENEEA in the germline V gene. The CDR3 DNA follows: TGTGCCAGCAGCTTAGCCGGGACATCTTATGGCTACACCTTC. The encoded protein is CASSLAGTSYGYTF.

This sequence joins TRBV10-3 and TRBJ1-4, with TRBD1 matching 7 bases. The junction had 6 bases not matched to a gene; V was cut back by 9 bases and J by 5 bases. CDR3 length: 13 residues. Germline loops: CDR1 ENHRY, CDR2 SYGVKD. CDR3 sequence: CAITQGGNEKLFF. CDR3 DNA sequence: TGTGCCATAACCCAGGGGGGAAATGAAAAACTGTTTTTT.

This rearrangement joins TRBV4-1 to TRBJ2-1; 13 nucleotides align to TRBD2. This CDR3 region has 22 residues. Germline V gene data show CDR1 as MGHRA and CDR2 as YSYEKL. Trimming took 2 bases from V and 4 from J; bases not matched to a gene: 20. The CDR3 DNA reads TGCGCCAGCAGCCAACCACGCGCTCCGGGACTAGCGGGATCCCTCCCATACAATGAGCAGTTCTTC. It is translated as CASSQPRAPGLAGSLPYNEQFF.

This chain connects TRBV15 to TRBJ1-6; 7 bases align to TRBD1. The CDR3 spans 13 residues. Germline CDR1 and CDR2: LNHNV and YYDKDF (reference sequence). J lost 10 bases, V lost 4 bases, and 4 bases had no gene match. CDR3 DNA sequence: TGTGCCACCAGCAACGAGGGGGCATCACCCCTCCACTTT. It codes for CATSNEGASPLHF. The full variable domain, with the rest looked up from reference TRBV15 and TRBJ1-6, is DAMVIQNPRYQVTQFGKPVTLSCSQTLNHNVMYWYQQKSSQAPKLLFHYYDKDFNNEADTPDNFQSRRPNTSFCFLDIRSPGLGDTAMYLCATSNEGASPLHFGNGTRLTVT.

The chain uses TRBV7-2 and TRBJ1-2, with D possibly being TRBD1 (6 bases). This CDR3 is built from 14 residues. The germline V gene has CDR1 SGHTA and CDR2 FQGNSA. Trimming cost V 3 bases and J 0 bases, with 8 bases left between them. The CDR3 loop is CASSFNRANYGYTF. The CDR3 nucleotides are TGTGCCAGCAGCTTTAACAGGGCTAACTATGGCTACACCTTC.

The chain employs TRBV30 and TRBJ1-1; weak D call: TRBD1 (5 bases). Germline CDR1 and CDR2: GTSNPN and SVGIG (reference sequence). The CDR3 is 14 residues long. The V and J ends lost 4 bases and 4 bases respectively, with 16 bases between them. CDR3 loop: CAWTAQGLGTEAFF. The CDR3 DNA reads as TGTGCCTGGACCGCCCAGGGTTTAGGCACTGAAGCTTTCTTT.

The chain combines TRBV28 with TRBJ1-5; TRBD1 matches at 12 bases. The length of the CDR3 is 17 residues. Germline V lookup: CDR1 MDHEN, CDR2 SYDVKM. Trimming removed 8 bases from V and 5 bases from J; junction bases left unmatched: 13. The CDR3 sequence: CASLPGDRGLEDQPQHF. CDR3 DNA sequence: TGTGCCAGCCTCCCGGGGGACAGGGGGCTGGAGGATCAGCCCCAGCATTTT. Full variable domain (remainder filled in from reference TRBV28 and TRBJ1-5): DVKVTQSSRYLVKRTGEKVFLECVQDMDHENMFWYRQDPGLGLRLIYFSYDVKMKEKGDIPEGYSVSREKKERFSLILESASTNQTSMYLCASLPGDRGLEDQPQHFGDGTRLSIL.

The chain joins TRBV5-1 to TRBJ1-1, with TRBD1 matching over 8 bases. The CDR3 totals 14 residues. V was pared by 7 bases and J by 6 bases, with 11 bases of the junction left unmatched. Looked up from germline, CDR1 is SGHRS and CDR2 is YFSETQ. The CDR3 loop reads CASAIQGGDAEAFF. CDR3 coding DNA: TGCGCCAGCGCCATACAGGGGGGAGACGCTGAAGCTTTCTTT.

This chain joins TRBV11-3 and TRBJ1-1; TRBD1 aligns across 8 bases. The germline V gene has CDR1 SGHNT and CDR2 YENEEA. There are 15 residues in the CDR3. With 3 bases clipped from V and 7 bases from J, the junction kept 10 bases outside the gene matches. The CDR3 loop reads CASSFRDRITIEAFF. For the CDR3, the DNA is TGTGCCAGCAGCTTCCGGGACAGGATCACTATTGAAGCTTTCTTT.

The J gene is TRBJ2-7, the V gene TRBV7-9; TRBD1 aligns across 11 bases. Germline trimming cut 3 bases from V and 0 bases from J; bases unmatched to any gene: 1. Germline assignment: CDR1 SEHNR and CDR2 FQNEAQ (reference sequence). The CDR3 contains 15 residues. The CDR3 spells CASSLGQGVSYEQYV. The CDR3, as DNA: TGTGCCAGCAGCTTGGGACAGGGGGTCTCCTACGAGCAGTACGTC.

This clone came up a few times. The chain uses TRBV6-5 and TRBJ1-1; D unresolved. The germline V gene has CDR1 MNHEY and CDR2 SVGAGI. The CDR3 is made up of 13 amino acids. V was shortened by 8 bases and J by 6 bases, with 16 bases between the two germline ends. The CDR3 bases are TGTGCCAGCGAGGGTTTACAGCGCGCTGAAGCTTTCTTT. Translation gives CASEGLQRAEAFF.

CDR3 bases: TGCGCCAGCAGCTGGGCGGGCGCTCCCGTTCTTGACTATGGCTACACCTTC. Translated, it gives CASSWAGAPVLDYGYTF. This chain links TRBV5-1 with TRBJ1-2; no clear D gene. The CDR3 has 17 amino acids. V was clipped by 3 bases and J by 3 bases, with 21 bases between them. The germline CDR1 and CDR2 sequences are SGHRS and YFSETQ.

The chain couples TRBV25-1 to TRBJ2-1; 7 bases match TRBD1. This CDR3 spans 16 amino acids. Germline CDR1 is MGHDK and CDR2 is SYGVNS. With V trimmed by 2 bases and J by 0 bases, 4 bases remained unmatched. CDR3 bases: TGTGCCAGCAGTGAACCTCGACAGGGCTCCTACAATGAGCAGTTCTTC. Translation: CASSEPRQGSYNEQFF.

A few counts support this clone. The rearrangement joins TRBV3-1 (or the pseudogene TRBV3-2) to TRBJ2-1; D might be TRBD2 (6 bases). V was pared by 0 bases and J by 0 bases, with 9 bases between. This CDR3 has 16 residues. Germline CDR1 and CDR2: LGHDT and YNNKEL (reference sequence). The CDR3 sequence is CASSQEWRGSYNEQFF. The CDR3 DNA is TGTGCCAGCAGCCAAGAGTGGCGGGGCTCCTACAATGAGCAGTTCTTC.

The chain joins TRBV13 to TRBJ2-1; a weak D match, TRBD2 (5 bases). This CDR3 is 13 amino acids long. V was shortened by 1 base and J by 7 bases, with 8 bases between the two germline ends. CDR1 is PRHDT and CDR2 is FYEKMQ in the germline V gene (reference sequence). As DNA, the CDR3 is TGTGCCAGCAGCTTAGCGGAGGTAAATGAGCAGTTCTTC. Translating gives CASSLAEVNEQFF.

This chain connects TRBV9 to TRBJ2-3, with TRBD2 matching over 11 bases. The CDR3 is 13 amino acids. The trim removed 0 bases at V and 13 bases at J, leaving 4 bases unmatched. The V gene's germline CDR1 is SGDLS and CDR2 YYNGEE. CDR3 in amino acids: CASSVVSSGGKYF. The CDR3 DNA reads TGTGCCAGCAGCGTAGTGTCTAGCGGGGGGAAGTATTTT.

V usage is TRBV5-6 and J usage is TRBJ2-6, with 10 bases lining up with TRBD1. The V segment lost 2 bases and the J segment 4 bases; nucleotides outside the gene matches: 6. The CDR3 has 17 residues. CDR1 is SGHDT, CDR2 YYEEEE, per germline. This CDR3 is CASSFDRGLAGANVLTF. In nucleotides, the CDR3 is TGTGCCAGCAGCTTTGACAGGGGGCTGGCAGGGGCCAACGTCCTGACTTTC. The full variable domain, completed using reference TRBV5-6 and TRBJ2-6, is DAGVTQSPTHLIKTRGQQVTLRCSPKSGHDTVSWYQQALGQGPQFIFQYYEEEERQRGNFPDRFSGHQFPNYSSELNVNALLLGDSALYLCASSFDRGLAGANVLTFGAGSRLTVL.

The V call is TRBV15, the J call TRBJ2-5; maybe TRBD1 (6 bases). Germline V gene lookup returns CDR1 LNHNV and CDR2 YYDKDF (reference sequence). The CDR3 length is 14 residues. Trimming removed 3 bases at V and 1 base at J, with 9 bases between. The CDR3 here is CATSRDRSQETQYF. DNA for the CDR3: TGTGCCACCAGCAGGGACAGATCCCAAGAGACCCAGTACTTC.

This clone was counted between two and nine times. This chain links TRBV5-1 with TRBJ1-3; TRBD1 matches at 11 bases. The CDR3 extends over 16 amino acids. CDR1 is SGHRS, CDR2 YFSETQ, per germline. Trimming at V came to 4 bases and at J to 4 bases, leaving 7 bases not matched to a gene. Written as DNA, the CDR3 is TGCGCCAGCAGCGGAACGGGGACAGGGGGAGGAAACACCATATATTTT. It encodes CASSGTGTGGGNTIYF.

The chain has TRBV28 and TRBJ2-3; D remains unclear. The germline V gene has CDR1 MDHEN and CDR2 SYDVKM. V lost 8 bases and J lost 1, with 13 bases in between. This CDR3 comprises 14 residues. This CDR3 reads CASSRPSGTDTQYF. DNA of the CDR3: TGTGCCAGCTCTAGGCCCAGCGGCACAGATACGCAGTATTTT.

The chain carries TRBV7-9 and TRBJ2-7, with TRBD1 matching 8 bases. With V trimmed by 7 bases and J by 0 bases, 8 bases remained unmatched. The CDR3 contains 15 residues. Per germline, CDR1 SEHNR and CDR2 FQNEAQ (reference sequence). The CDR3: CASKPSGTGSYEQYV. CDR3 bases: TGTGCCAGCAAACCCTCCGGGACAGGCTCCTACGAGCAGTACGTC.

The CDR3 loop is CASSKGTGCYGYTF. CDR3 DNA: TGTGCCAGCAGCAAAGGGACAGGCTGCTATGGCTACACCTTC. This chain joins TRBV21-1 and TRBJ1-2; the D call TRBD1 from the table was never checked on the DNA. TRBV21-1 is tagged as a pseudogene. The CDR3 consists of 14 residues.

J is TRBJ1-2 and V is TRBV6-5; D unclear. CDR3 size: 15 residues. The germline CDR1 and CDR2 sequences are MNHEY and SVGAGI. Trimming shortened V by 7 bases and J by 4 bases, and 19 bases separated the two germline ends. CDR3 in amino acids: CASKFGWEGTYGYTF. In DNA, the CDR3 is TGTGCCAGCAAGTTTGGGTGGGAGGGAACCTATGGCTACACCTTC.